This T cell receptor (beta chain) was obtained from a study of CD8 T cells in ankylosing spondylitis. Findings and caveats of the study: Prior literature has documented some motif variants in synovial fluid and blood from reactive arthritis. What seemed typical of ankylosing spondylitis blood was a TCR beta motif built from eight highly homologous variants. The study looked at matched synovial fluid samples from ankylosing spondylitis patients. Disease-linked clones were reported to be significantly enriched there.

This clonotype has a count of ten or more. As yet, its antigen is unknown. The germline gives CDR1 MNHEY, CDR2 SVGEGT. This CDR3 has 15 residues. V was clipped by 2 bases and J by 4 bases; unmatched bases: 3. TCRdb analysed the 5' RACE reads with MiXCR anew, one entry per CDR3 protein. In the table there are about 130,000 distinct CDR3 sequences, around 7% of which are singletons. This sequence originates from a male donor with ankylosing spondylitis or in good health (not recorded which). The chain carries TRBV6-2 or TRBV6-3 and TRBJ2-2; 8 bases are a match to TRBD2. Specimen: blood, either unsorted or a sorted T cell fraction (not recorded which). The CDR3 coding sequence is TGTGCCAGCAGTTACGCGGGGGGCGGCACCGGGGAGCTGTTTTTT. It is translated as CASSYAGGGTGELFF.